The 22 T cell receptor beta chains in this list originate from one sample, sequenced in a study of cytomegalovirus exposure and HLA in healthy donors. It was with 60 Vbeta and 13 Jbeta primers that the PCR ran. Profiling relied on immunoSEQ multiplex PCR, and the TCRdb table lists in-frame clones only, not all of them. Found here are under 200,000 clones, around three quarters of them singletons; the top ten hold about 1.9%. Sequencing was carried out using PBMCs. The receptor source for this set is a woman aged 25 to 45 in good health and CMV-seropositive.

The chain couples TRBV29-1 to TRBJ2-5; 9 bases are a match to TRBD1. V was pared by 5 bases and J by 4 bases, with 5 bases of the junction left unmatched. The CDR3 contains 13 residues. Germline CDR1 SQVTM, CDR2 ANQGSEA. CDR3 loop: CSVQQGAGETQYF. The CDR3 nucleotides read TGCAGCGTTCAACAGGGGGCCGGAGAGACCCAGTACTTC.

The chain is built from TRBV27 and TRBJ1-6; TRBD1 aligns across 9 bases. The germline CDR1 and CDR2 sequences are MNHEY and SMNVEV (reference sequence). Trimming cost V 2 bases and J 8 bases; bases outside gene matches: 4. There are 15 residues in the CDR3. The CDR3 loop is CASSLAGQGYSPLHF. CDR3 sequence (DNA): TGTGCCAGCAGTTTAGCTGGACAGGGGTATTCACCCCTCCACTTT.

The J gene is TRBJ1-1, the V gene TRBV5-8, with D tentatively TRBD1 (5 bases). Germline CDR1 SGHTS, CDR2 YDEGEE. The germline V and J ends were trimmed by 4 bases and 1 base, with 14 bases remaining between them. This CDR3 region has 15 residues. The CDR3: CASSRGLSRNTEAFF. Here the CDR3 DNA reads TGTGCCAGCAGCAGGGGACTTTCCAGGAACACTGAAGCTTTCTTT.

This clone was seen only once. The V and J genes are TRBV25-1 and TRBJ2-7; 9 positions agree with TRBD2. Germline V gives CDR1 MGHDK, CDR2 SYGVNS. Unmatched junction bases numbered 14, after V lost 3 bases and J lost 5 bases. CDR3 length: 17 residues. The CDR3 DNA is TGTGCCAGCAGTGAGTCGTTAGCGGGAGTTAAGAACCACGAGCAGTACTTC. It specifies CASSESLAGVKNHEQYF.

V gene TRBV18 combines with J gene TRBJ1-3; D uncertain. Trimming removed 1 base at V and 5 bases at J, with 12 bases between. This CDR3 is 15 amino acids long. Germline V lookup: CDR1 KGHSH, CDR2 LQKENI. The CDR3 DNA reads TGTGCCAGCTCACCACTCGACGGGAGAAGAAACACCATATATTTT. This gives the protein CASSPLDGRRNTIYF.

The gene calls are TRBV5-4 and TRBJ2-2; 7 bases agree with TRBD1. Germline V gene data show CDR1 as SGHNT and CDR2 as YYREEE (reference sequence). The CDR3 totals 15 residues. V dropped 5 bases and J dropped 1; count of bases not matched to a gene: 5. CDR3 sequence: CASRLQGKNTGELFF. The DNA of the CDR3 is TGTGCCAGCAGACTACAGGGGAAGAACACCGGGGAGCTGTTTTTT. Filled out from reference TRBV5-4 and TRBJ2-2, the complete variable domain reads ETGVTQSPTHLIKTRGQQVTLRCSSQSGHNTVSWYQQALGQGPQFIFQYYREEENGRGNFPPRFSGLQFPNYSSELNVNALELDDSALYLCASRLQGKNTGELFFGEGSRLTVL.

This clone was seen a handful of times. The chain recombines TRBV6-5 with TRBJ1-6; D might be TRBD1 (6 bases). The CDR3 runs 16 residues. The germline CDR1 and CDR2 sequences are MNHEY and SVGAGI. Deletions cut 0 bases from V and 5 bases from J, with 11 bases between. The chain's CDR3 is CASSYSFRGNNSPLHF. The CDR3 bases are TGTGCCAGCAGTTACTCCTTCAGGGGAAATAATTCACCCCTCCACTTT.

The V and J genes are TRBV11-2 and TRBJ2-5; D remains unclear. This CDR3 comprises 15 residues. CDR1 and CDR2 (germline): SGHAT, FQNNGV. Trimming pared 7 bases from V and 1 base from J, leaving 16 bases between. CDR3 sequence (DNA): TGTGCCAGCACCCGATCACTTGTGAGCCAAGAGACCCAGTACTTC. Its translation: CASTRSLVSQETQYF.

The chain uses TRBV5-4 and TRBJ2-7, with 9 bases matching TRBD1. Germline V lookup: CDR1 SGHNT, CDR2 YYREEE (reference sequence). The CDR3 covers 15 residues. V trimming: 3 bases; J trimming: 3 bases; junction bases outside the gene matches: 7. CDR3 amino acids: CASSSTGGEYYEQYF. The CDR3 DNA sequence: TGTGCCAGCAGCTCCACAGGGGGCGAGTACTACGAGCAGTACTTC. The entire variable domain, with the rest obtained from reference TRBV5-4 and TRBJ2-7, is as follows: ETGVTQSPTHLIKTRGQQVTLRCSSQSGHNTVSWYQQALGQGPQFIFQYYREEENGRGNFPPRFSGLQFPNYSSELNVNALELDDSALYLCASSSTGGEYYEQYFGPGTRLTVT.

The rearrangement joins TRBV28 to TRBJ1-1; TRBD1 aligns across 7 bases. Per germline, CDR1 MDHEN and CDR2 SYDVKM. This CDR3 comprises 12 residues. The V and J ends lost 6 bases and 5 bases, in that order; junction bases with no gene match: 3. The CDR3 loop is CASSLQGTEAFF. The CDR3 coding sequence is TGTGCCAGCAGCTTACAGGGGACTGAAGCTTTCTTT.

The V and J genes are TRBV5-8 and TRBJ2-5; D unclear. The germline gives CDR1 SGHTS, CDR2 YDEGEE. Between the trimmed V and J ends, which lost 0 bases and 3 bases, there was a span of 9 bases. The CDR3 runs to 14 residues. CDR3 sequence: CASSLGTLEETQYF. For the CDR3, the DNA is TGTGCCAGCAGCTTGGGAACTCTCGAAGAGACCCAGTACTTC.

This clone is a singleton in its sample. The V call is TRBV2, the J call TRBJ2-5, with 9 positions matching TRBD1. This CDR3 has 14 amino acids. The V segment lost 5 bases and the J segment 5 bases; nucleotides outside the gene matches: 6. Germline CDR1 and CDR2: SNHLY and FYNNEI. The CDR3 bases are TGTGCCAGCAGTCCCGGGACAGGGAAGGAGACCCAGTACTTC. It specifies CASSPGTGKETQYF.

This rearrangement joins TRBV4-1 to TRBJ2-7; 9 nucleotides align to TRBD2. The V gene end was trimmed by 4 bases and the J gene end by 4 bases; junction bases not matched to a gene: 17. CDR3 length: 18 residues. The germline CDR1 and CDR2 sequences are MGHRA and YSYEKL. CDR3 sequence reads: CASSPQPRDISGRYEQYF. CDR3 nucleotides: TGCGCCAGCAGCCCCCAGCCAAGAGATATTAGCGGGAGATACGAGCAGTACTTC.

The CDR3 sequence: CASRGRGPTYEQYF. In DNA form, the CDR3 reads TGTGCCAGCAGGGGGCGGGGACCAACTTACGAGCAGTACTTC. The chain is built from TRBV6-5 and TRBJ2-7; D possibly corresponds to TRBD2 (6 bases). The CDR3 is 14 residues long. Germline CDR1 and CDR2: MNHEY and SVGAGI. The germline V and J ends were trimmed by 6 bases and 4 bases, with 16 bases remaining between them.

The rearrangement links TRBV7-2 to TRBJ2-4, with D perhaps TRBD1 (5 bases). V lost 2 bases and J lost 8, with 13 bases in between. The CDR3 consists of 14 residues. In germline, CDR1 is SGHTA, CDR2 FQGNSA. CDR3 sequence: CASSLSGRVDIQYF. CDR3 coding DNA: TGTGCCAGCAGCTTAAGTGGCAGGGTGGACATTCAGTACTTC.

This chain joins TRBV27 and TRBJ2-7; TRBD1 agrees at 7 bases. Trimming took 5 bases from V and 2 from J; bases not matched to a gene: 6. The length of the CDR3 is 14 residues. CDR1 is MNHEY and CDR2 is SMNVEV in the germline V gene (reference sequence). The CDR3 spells CASSLGTAPYEQYF. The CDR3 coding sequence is TGTGCCAGCAGTCTGGGGACAGCCCCCTACGAGCAGTACTTC.

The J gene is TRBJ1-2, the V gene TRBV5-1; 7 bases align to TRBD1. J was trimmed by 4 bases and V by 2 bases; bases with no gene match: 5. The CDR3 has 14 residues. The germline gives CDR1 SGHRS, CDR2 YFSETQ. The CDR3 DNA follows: TGCGCCAGCAGCTTTGACAGGGTCAGCTATGGCTACACCTTC. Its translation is CASSFDRVSYGYTF.

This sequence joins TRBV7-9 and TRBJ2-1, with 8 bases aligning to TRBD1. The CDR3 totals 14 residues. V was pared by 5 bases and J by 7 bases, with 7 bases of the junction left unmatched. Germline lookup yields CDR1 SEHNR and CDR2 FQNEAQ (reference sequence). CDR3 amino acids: CASSRLTGDNEQFF. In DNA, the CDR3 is TGTGCCAGCAGCCGATTGACAGGGGATAATGAGCAGTTCTTC.

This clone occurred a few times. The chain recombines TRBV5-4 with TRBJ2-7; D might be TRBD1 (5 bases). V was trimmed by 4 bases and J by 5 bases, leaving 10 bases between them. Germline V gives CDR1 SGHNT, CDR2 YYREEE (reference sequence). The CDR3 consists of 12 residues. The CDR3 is CASSPTGHEQYF. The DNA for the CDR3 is TGTGCCAGCAGCCCCACAGGACACGAGCAGTACTTC. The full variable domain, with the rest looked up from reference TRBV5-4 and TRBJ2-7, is ETGVTQSPTHLIKTRGQQVTLRCSSQSGHNTVSWYQQALGQGPQFIFQYYREEENGRGNFPPRFSGLQFPNYSSELNVNALELDDSALYLCASSPTGHEQYFGPGTRLTVT.

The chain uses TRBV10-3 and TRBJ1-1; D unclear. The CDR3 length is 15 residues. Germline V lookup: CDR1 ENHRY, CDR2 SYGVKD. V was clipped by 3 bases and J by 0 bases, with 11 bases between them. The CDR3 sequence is CAISDEKGVNTEAFF. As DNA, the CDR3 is TGTGCCATCAGTGATGAAAAGGGAGTGAACACTGAAGCTTTCTTT.

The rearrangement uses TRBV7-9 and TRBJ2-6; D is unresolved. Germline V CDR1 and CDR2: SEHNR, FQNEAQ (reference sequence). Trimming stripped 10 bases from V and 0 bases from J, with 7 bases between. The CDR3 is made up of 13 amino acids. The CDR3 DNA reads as TGTGCCAAACTTATCTCTGGGGCCAACGTCCTGACTTTC. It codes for CAKLISGANVLTF. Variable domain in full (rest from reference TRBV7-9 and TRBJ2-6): DTGVSQNPRHKITKRGQNVTFRCDPISEHNRLYWYRQTLGQGPEFLTYFQNEAQLEKSRLLSDRFSAERPKGSFSTLEIQRTEQGDSAMYLCAKLISGANVLTFGAGSRLTVL.

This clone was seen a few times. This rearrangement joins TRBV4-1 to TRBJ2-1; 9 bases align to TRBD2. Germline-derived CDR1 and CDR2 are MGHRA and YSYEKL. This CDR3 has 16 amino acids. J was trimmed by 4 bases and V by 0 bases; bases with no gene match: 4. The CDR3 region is CASSQDGLAGYNEQFF. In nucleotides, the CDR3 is TGCGCCAGCAGCCAAGATGGGCTAGCGGGGTACAATGAGCAGTTCTTC.